This TCR beta chain was retrieved from a study of T cells in Graves' hyperthyroidism and ophthalmopathy. Researchers amplified the TCR beta CDR3 regions from RNA transcripts. First-round RT-PCR with HTBI primers amplified the TCR CDR3 region. TCRdb re-derived calls from the multiplex PCR reads in MiXCR, one entry per CDR3 protein. In the table there are approximately 220,000 distinct CDR3 sequences, around 16% of which are singletons. The CDR3 loop spans 15 amino acids. Looked up from germline, CDR1 is SEHNR and CDR2 is FQNEAQ (reference sequence). With 5 bases clipped from V and 8 bases from J, the junction kept 9 bases outside the gene matches.

The clonotype was recovered from a middle-aged man with Graves' hyperthyroidism. This chain connects TRBV7-9 to TRBJ1-6; TRBD1 matches 7 bases. Sequencing used blood. The chain's CDR3 is CASSARTGGDSPLHF. The DNA of the CDR3 is TGTGCCAGCAGCGCCCGGACAGGAGGGGATTCACCCCTCCACTTT. Complete variable domain (other parts from reference TRBV7-9 and TRBJ1-6): DTGVSQNPRHKITKRGQNVTFRCDPISEHNRLYWYRQTLGQGPEFLTYFQNEAQLEKSRLLSDRFSAERPKGSFSTLEIQRTEQGDSAMYLCASSARTGGDSPLHFGNGTRLTVT.